This TCR beta chain was observed in a study of identical twins. Study findings and constraints: In zero-insertion analyses, partial confounding could arise from invariant MAIT and iNKT cells.

V shed 5 bases, J shed 6 bases, and the junction held 12 bases outside the gene matches. This CDR3 contains 15 residues. In TCRdb, the 5' RACE reads were re-called with MiXCR into one record per CDR3 protein. The repertoire includes about 530,000 distinct CDR3 sequences, 13% to 15% of them detected once, and roughly 0.44% sits in the top ten. Comment on this clonotype: The antigen is undetermined.

These data are also associated with another study on yellow fever vaccine responses in identical twins.

The chain couples TRBV12-3 or TRBV12-4 to TRBJ2-7; 8 bases align to TRBD2. The clonotype was recovered from a woman younger than 30 in good health. The sample was CD4+ T cells sorted from blood. CDR3 bases: TGTGCCAGCAGTCCAGGCATGGCTAGCGGGCTCGAGCAGTACTTC. It translates to CASSPGMASGLEQYF.